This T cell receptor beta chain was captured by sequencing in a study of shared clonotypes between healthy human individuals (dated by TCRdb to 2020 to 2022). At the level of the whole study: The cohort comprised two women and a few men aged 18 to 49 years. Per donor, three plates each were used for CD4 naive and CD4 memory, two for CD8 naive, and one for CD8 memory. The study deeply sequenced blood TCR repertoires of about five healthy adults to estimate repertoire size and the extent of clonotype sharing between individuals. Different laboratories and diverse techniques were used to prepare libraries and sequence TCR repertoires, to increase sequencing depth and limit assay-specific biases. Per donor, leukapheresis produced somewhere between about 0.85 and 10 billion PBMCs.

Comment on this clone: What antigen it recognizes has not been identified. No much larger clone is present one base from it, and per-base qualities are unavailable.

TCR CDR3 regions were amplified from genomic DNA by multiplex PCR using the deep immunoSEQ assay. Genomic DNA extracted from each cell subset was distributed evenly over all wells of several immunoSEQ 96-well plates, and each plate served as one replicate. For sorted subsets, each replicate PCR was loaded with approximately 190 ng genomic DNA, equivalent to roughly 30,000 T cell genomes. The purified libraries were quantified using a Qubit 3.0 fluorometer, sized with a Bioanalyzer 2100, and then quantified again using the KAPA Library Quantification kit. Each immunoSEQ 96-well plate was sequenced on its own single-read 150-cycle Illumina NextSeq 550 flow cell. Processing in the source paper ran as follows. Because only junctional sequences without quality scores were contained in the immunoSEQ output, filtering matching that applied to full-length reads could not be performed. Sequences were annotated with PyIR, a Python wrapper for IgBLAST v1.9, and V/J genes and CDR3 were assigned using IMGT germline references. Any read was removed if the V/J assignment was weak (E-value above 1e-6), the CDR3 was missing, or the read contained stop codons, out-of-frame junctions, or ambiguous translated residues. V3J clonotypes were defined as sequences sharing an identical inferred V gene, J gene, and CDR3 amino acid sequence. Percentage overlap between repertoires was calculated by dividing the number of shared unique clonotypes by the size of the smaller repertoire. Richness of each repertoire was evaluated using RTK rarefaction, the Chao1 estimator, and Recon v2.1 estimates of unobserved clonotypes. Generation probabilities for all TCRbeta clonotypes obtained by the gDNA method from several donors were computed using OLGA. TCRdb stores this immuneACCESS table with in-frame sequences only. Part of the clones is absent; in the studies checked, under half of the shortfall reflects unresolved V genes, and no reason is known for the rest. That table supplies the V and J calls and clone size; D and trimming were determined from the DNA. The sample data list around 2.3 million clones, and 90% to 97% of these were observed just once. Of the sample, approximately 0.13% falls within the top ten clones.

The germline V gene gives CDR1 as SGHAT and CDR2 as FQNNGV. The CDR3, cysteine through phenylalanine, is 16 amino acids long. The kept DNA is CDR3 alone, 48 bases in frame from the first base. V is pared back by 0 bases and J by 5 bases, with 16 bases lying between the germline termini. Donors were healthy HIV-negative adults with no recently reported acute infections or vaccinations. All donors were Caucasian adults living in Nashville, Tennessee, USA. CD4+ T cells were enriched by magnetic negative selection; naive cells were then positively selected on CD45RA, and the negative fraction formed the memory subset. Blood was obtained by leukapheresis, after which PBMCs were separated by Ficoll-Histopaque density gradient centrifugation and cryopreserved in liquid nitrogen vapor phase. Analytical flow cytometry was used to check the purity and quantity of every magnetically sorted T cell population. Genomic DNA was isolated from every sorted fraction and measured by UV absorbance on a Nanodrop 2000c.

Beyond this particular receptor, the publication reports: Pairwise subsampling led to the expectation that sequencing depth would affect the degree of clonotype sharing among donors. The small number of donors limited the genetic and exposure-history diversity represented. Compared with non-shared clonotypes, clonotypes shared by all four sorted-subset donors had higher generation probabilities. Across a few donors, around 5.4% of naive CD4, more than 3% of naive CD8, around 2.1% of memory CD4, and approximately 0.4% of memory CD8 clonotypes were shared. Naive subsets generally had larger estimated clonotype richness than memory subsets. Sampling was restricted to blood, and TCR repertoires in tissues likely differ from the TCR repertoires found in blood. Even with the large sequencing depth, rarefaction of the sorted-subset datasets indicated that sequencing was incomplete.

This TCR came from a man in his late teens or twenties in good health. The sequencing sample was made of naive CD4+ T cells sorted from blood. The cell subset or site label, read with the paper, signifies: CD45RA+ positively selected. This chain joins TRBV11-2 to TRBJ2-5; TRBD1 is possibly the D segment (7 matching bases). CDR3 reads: CASSLDGDSRGETQYF. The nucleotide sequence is TGTGCCAGCAGCTTAGATGGGGACAGTCGGGGGGAGACCCAGTACTTC.